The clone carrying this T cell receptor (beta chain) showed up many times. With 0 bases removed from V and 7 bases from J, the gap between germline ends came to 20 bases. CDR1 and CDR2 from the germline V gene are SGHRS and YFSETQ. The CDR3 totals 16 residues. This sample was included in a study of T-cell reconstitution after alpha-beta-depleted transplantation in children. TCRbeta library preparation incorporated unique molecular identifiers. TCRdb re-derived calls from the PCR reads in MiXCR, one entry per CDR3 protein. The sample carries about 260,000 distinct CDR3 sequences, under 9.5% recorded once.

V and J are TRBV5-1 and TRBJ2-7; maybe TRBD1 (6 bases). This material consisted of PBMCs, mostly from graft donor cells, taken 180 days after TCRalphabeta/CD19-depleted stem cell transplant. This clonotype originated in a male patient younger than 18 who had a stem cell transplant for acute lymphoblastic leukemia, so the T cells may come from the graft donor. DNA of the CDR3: TGCGCCAGCAGCTTGGGCACTAAAGCCCTTAGGGGGGAGCAGTACTTC. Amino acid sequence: CASSLGTKALRGEQYF.